This T cell receptor beta chain was sequenced in a study of T and B cells in COVID-19 patients (TCRdb year 2020). Regarding the research as a whole: Using TRB and IGH repertoire sequencing of peripheral blood, the study characterized adaptive immunity in COVID-19 patients who had active infection or had recovered. As many as 9 follow-up blood samples were collected from each patient, and in some individuals these samples spanned different disease stages. Over 8 million TCR sequences were analysed in a TCR and BCR sequence repository that covered 30 to 45 patients and roughly 69 time points. An age-matched reference group of over 35 healthy donors negative for COVID-19 antibodies served as the comparison for repertoire analyses. Median age was about 32 years in the recovered cohort versus approximately 63 years in the active-infection cohort. Two patients were included in both the recovered and active cohorts because samples were available from active disease and after recovery. Comorbidities linked to unfavorable COVID-19 outcome were present in about 90% of the roughly 20 patients in the active-infection cohort. A recovered cohort comprised some 19 patients contributing about 22 samples, mostly after mild to moderate COVID-19 managed as outpatients. Critical illness requiring mechanical ventilation or ECMO was present in about 65% of the roughly 20 patients in the active-infection cohort. Study-level results and caveats: Prospective validation of the reported TCR clusters was stated to be required before clinical use. Few blood samples were available from mildly ill patients while symptoms were present, and early samples from severe cases were likewise scarce. The recovered cohort had 2,400 or so exclusive TCR clusters, including 31 low-pGen clusters. The cohort was judged too small for assessing how HLA contributes to COVID-19 susceptibility or severity. TRB repertoires were found to be highly clonal in active COVID-19, whereas diversity and richness at recovery were found to rise above healthy donor levels. Specific T cell subsets (CD4+/Treg/CD8+) and sorted SARS-CoV-2-responsive or tetramer+ T cells had not yet been sequenced, with those experiments still ongoing. TRBV/TRBJ gene usage was reported as strongly skewed in patients with COVID-19.

Points on this clonotype: The clone's antigen remains unknown. Qualities for individual bases were not recorded, and no much larger clone is one base off.

The sequencer listed for this sample is Illumina MiSeq. Multiplex PCR with BIOMED2 TRB-A/B primer pools was used to amplify the TRB rearrangements. Illumina-compatible adapters and 7-nucleotide sample barcodes were attached to the amplicons in two consecutive PCRs. All library PCRs used Phusion HS II polymerase. Amplicons were purified from gel with the NucleoSpin Gel and PCR Clean-up kit, quantified on Qubit, and pooled at 3.5 to 4.5 nM. Amplicon pool quality was checked on an Agilent 2100 Bioanalyzer before Illumina next-generation sequencing. The paper's data handling went like this. Annotation of TRB rearrangements was done in MiXCR 3.0.8 with the default MiXCR reference library. Non-productive reads and sequences with fewer than 2 reads were removed, and each unique CDR3 nucleotide sequence was counted as one clone. R 3.5.1 was used to calculate clonality, diversity, richness and V-J gene usage. TCR clustering by CDR3 similarity used GLIPH2, with generation probabilities calculated by OLGA. GLIPH2 clusters were kept only when the clusters contained at least four unique TCR clonotypes present in at least three individuals. Using fastp trimming at Q25 and MiXCR clonotype assembly, TCRdb reanalyzed the public sequencing data and kept in-frame beta chains. Every distinct CDR3 protein forms one entry, paired with its most common genes and DNA. TCRdb, not the authors, supplied the V and J calls. Present in this sample are around 9,000 distinct CDR3 sequences, approximately 33% of which were seen just once. Of the sample, 22% is held by the ten largest clones.

The CDR3 goes from the cysteine to the phenylalanine over 13 residues. Solely the CDR3 DNA is kept, with 39 bases framed from the first base. CDR1 SGHTA and CDR2 FQGNSA were looked up in the germline V gene. V is pared back by 5 bases and J by 9 bases, with 14 bases lying between the germline termini. TRB repertoires were amplified from about 250-500 ng of genomic DNA extracted from blood. The sequence derives from a human donor who had recovered from COVID-19. The sample comprised blood. The sequence is built from TRBV7-2 and TRBJ1-3; no D gene call is confident. The DNA reads as follows: TGTGCCAGCAGCCTCGAGTACCAGGCCACCATATATTTT. Its translation reads: CASSLEYQATIYF.